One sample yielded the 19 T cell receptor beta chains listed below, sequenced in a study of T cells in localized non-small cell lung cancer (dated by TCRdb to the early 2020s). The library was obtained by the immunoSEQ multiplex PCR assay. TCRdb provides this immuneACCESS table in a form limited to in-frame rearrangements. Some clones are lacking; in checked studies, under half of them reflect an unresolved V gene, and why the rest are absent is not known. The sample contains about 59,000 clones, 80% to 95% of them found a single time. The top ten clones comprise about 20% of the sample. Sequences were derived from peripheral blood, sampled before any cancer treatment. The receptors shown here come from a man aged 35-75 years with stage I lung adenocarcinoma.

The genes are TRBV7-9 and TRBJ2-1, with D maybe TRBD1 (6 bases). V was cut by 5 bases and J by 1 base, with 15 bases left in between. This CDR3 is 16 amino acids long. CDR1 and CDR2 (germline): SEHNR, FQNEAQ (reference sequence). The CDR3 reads CASSPIGGASYNEQFF. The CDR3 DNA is TGTGCCAGCAGCCCGATTGGGGGCGCATCCTACAATGAGCAGTTCTTC.

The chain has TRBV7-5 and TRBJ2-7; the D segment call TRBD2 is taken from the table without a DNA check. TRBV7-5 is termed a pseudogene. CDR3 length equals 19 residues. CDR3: CARSEGLAGGPSSIYEQYF. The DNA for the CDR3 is TGTGCCAGAAGCGAGGGACTAGCGGGAGGCCCAAGTAGTATCTACGAGCAGTACTTC.

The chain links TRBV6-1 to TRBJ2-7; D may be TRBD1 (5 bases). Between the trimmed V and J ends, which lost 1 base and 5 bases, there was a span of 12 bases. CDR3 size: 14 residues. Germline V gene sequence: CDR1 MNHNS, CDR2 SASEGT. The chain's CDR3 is CASSEGGAWDEQYF. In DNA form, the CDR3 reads TGTGCCAGCAGTGAAGGGGGCGCTTGGGACGAGCAGTACTTC.

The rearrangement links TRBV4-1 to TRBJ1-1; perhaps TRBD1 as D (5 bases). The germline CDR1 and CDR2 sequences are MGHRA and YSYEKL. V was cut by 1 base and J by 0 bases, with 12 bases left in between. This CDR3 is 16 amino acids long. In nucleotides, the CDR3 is TGCGCCAGCAGCCAAGCTGGGGGTATCATGAACACTGAAGCTTTCTTT. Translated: CASSQAGGIMNTEAFF.

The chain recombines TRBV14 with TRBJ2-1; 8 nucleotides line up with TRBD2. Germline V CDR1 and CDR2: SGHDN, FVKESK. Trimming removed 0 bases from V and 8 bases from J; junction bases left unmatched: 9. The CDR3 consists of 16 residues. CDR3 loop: CASSQDRASGYHEQFF. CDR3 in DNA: TGTGCCAGCAGCCAAGATCGGGCTAGCGGGTATCATGAGCAGTTCTTC.

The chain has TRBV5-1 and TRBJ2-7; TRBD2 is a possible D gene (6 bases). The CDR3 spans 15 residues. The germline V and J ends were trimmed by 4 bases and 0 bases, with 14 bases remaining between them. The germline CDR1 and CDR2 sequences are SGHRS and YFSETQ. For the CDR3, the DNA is TGCGCCAGCAGCCTATGGGACTCCAGCTCCTACGAGCAGTACTTC. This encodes CASSLWDSSSYEQYF.

The CDR3, as DNA: TGTGCCAGCAGCGTACGACCTAGTGGGGGGCAGTATTTT. Protein: CASSVRPSGGQYF. The V call is TRBV9, the J call TRBJ2-3; D possibly uses TRBD1 or TRBD2 (5 bases each). The CDR3 spans 13 residues. The germline V gene has CDR1 SGDLS and CDR2 YYNGEE. Trimming cost V 1 base and J 11 bases, with 14 bases left between them.

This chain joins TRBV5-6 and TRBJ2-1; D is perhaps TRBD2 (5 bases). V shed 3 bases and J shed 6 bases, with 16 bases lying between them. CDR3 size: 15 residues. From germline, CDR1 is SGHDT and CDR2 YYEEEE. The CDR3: CASSWTGTRVNEQFF. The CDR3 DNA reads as TGTGCCAGCAGCTGGACTGGTACTCGGGTCAATGAGCAGTTCTTC.

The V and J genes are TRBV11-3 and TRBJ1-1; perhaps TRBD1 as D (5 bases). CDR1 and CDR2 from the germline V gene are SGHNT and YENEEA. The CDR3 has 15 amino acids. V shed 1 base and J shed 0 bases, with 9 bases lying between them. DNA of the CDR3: TGTGCCAGCAGCTTAGTGCAGGGCATGAACACTGAAGCTTTCTTT. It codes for CASSLVQGMNTEAFF.

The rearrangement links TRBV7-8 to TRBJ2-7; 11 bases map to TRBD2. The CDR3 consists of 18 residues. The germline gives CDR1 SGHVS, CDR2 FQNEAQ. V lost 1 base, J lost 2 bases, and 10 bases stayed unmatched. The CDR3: CASSLEVLAGAITYEQYF. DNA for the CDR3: TGTGCCAGCAGCTTAGAGGTACTAGCGGGAGCGATAACCTACGAGCAGTACTTC.

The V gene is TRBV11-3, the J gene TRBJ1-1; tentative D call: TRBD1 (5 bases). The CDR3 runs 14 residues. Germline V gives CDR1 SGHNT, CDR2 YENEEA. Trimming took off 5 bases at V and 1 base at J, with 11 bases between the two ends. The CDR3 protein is CASSRGEGNTEAFF. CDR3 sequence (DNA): TGTGCCAGCAGCCGAGGGGAGGGGAACACTGAAGCTTTCTTT.

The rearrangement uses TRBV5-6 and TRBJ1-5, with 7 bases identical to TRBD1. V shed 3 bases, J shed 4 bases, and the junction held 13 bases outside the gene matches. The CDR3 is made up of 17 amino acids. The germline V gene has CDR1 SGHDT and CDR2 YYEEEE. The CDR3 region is CASSSWWKGQTNQPQHF. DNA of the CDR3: TGTGCCAGCAGCTCCTGGTGGAAGGGACAGACAAATCAGCCCCAGCATTTT. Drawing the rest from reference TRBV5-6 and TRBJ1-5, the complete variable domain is DAGVTQSPTHLIKTRGQQVTLRCSPKSGHDTVSWYQQALGQGPQFIFQYYEEEERQRGNFPDRFSGHQFPNYSSELNVNALLLGDSALYLCASSSWWKGQTNQPQHFGDGTRLSIL.

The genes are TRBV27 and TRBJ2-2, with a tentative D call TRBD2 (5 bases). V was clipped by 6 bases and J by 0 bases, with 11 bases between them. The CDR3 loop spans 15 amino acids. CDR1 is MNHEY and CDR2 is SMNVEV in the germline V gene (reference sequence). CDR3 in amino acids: CASRTTGTNTGELFF. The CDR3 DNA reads TGTGCCAGCAGGACCACCGGGACGAACACCGGGGAGCTGTTTTTT.

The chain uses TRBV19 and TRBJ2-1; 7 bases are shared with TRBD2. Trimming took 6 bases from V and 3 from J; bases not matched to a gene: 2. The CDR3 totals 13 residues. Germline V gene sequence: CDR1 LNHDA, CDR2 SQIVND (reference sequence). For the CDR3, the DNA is TGTGCCAGTAGCCTAGCGGACTACAATGAGCAGTTCTTC. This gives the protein CASSLADYNEQFF.

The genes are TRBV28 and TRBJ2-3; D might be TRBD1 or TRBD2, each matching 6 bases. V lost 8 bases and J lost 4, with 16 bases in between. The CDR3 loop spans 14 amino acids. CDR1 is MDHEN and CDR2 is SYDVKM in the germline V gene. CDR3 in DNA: TGTGCCAGCGTGTCGTGGGGGGCCCCAGATACGCAGTATTTT. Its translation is CASVSWGAPDTQYF.

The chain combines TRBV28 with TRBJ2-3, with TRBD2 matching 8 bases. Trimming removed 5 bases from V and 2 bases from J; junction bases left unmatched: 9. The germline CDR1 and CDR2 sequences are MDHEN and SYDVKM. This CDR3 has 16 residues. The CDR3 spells CASSGSGSGFTDTQYF. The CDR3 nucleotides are TGTGCCAGCAGTGGCAGCGGGAGCGGGTTCACAGATACGCAGTATTTT.

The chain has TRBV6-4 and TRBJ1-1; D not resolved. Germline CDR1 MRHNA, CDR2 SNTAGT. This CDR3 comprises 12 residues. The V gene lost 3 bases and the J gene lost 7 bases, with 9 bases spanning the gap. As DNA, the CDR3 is TGTGCCAGCAGTGAGGCGGGGTTTGAAGCTTTCTTT. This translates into CASSEAGFEAFF.

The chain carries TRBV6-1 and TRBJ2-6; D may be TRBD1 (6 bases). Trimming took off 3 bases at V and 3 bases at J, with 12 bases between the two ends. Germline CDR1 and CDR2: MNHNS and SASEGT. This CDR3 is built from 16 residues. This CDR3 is CASSDLPGVGANVLTF. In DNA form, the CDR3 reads TGTGCCAGCAGTGATCTTCCAGGGGTTGGGGCCAACGTCCTGACTTTC.

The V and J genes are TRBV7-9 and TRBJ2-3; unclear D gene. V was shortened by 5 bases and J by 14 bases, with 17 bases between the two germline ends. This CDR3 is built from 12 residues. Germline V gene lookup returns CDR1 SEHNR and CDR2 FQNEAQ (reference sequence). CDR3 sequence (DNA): TGTGCCAGCAGCGGTATGCGCGACACGGCGTATTTT. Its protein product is CASSGMRDTAYF.